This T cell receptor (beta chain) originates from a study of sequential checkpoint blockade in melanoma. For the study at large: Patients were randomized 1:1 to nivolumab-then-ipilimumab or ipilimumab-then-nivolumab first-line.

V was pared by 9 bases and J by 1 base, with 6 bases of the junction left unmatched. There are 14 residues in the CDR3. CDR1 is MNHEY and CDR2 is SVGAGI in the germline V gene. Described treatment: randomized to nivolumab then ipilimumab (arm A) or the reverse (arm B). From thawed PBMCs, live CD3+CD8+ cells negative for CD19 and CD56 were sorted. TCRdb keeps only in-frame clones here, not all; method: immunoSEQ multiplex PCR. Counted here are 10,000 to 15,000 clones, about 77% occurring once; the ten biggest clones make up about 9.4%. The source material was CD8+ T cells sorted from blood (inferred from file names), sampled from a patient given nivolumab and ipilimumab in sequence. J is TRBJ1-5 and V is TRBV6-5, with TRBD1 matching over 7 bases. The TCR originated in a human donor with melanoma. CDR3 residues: CARMRQGSNQPQHF. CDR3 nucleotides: TGTGCCAGGATGAGACAGGGAAGCAATCAGCCCCAGCATTTT.